These 3 T cell receptor beta chains originate from one sample sequenced in a study of cytomegalovirus exposure and HLA in healthy donors. Primers: 60 Vbeta forward and 13 Jbeta reverse. The data were produced by immunoSEQ multiplex PCR, yet TCRdb's version contains in-frame clones alone and is incomplete. The sample lists about 140,000 clones, about three quarters occurring once. What was sequenced was PBMCs. These receptors all stem from a man between 18 and 35 years old in good health and CMV-seronegative.

The chain couples TRBV23-1 to TRBJ2-5; D might be TRBD1 (6 bases). TRBV23-1 is classed as an ORF, of uncertain function. The CDR3 totals 13 residues. V was clipped by 2 bases and J by 5 bases, with 9 bases between them. The CDR3 region is CASSQNRVETQYF. In DNA form, the CDR3 reads TGCGCCAGCAGTCAAAACAGGGTTGAGACCCAGTACTTC.

The chain joins TRBV11-2 to TRBJ1-2; no clear D. CDR3 size: 14 residues. Trimming pared 4 bases from V and 1 base from J, leaving 10 bases between. Germline CDR1 SGHAT, CDR2 FQNNGV. CDR3 protein: CASSSLRGNYGYTF. The CDR3 DNA sequence: TGTGCCAGCAGCTCTCTCCGGGGTAACTATGGCTACACCTTC.

The chain links TRBV7-3 to TRBJ1-1; D ambiguous. V dropped 1 base and J dropped 1 base, with 4 bases sitting between them. CDR1 and CDR2 from the germline V gene are SGHTA and FQGTGA. There are 13 residues in the CDR3. CDR3: CASSLNGNTEAFF. Written as DNA, the CDR3 is TGTGCCAGCAGCTTAAACGGGAACACTGAAGCTTTCTTT.